A single sample gave rise to the 27 T cell receptor beta chains below, sequenced in a study of blood T cell repertoires in COVID-19. Clones were sequenced by immunoSEQ multiplex PCR, and TCRdb holds only the in-frame ones, with some missing. The sample lists about 140,000 clones, 70% to 90% occurring once. Specimen: peripheral blood. These receptors were obtained from an elderly woman with acute or convalescent COVID-19.

This sequence joins TRBV7-2 and TRBJ1-2; unclear D gene. This CDR3 has 17 amino acids. The V gene's germline CDR1 is SGHTA and CDR2 FQGNSA. The germline V and J ends were trimmed by 3 bases and 4 bases, with 21 bases remaining between them. The CDR3 loop is CASSFGGGLGVVYGYTF. The CDR3, as DNA: TGTGCCAGCAGCTTCGGTGGAGGGCTCGGGGTTGTCTATGGCTACACCTTC.

The chain combines TRBV27 with TRBJ2-5, with 7 positions matching TRBD2. Losses at the gene ends were 5 bases for V and 1 base for J; bases not matched to a gene: 7. The germline V gene has CDR1 MNHEY and CDR2 SMNVEV (reference sequence). The CDR3 totals 15 residues. CDR3 sequence: CASSTRLAGQETQYF. CDR3 bases: TGTGCCAGCAGTACCAGACTAGCAGGCCAAGAGACCCAGTACTTC.

The rearrangement uses TRBV19 and TRBJ1-5; the D is unclear. This CDR3 spans 15 amino acids. Germline lookup yields CDR1 LNHDA and CDR2 SQIVND (reference sequence). Trimming removed 3 bases from V and 1 base from J, with 10 bases in between. The DNA of the CDR3 is TGTGCCAGTAGTATGGGCGATATAAGCAATCAGCCCCAGCATTTT. This encodes CASSMGDISNQPQHF.

V is TRBV2 and J is TRBJ1-2; D is possibly TRBD1 (5 bases). The CDR3 has 14 amino acids. Per the germline V gene, CDR1 is SNHLY and CDR2 is FYNNEI. Trimming stripped 6 bases from V and 2 bases from J, with 13 bases between. The CDR3 DNA reads TGTGCCAGCAGCAACAGGATTCAAAACTATGGCTACACCTTC. It yields the protein CASSNRIQNYGYTF.

The chain is built from TRBV3-1 (or the pseudogene TRBV3-2) and TRBJ2-5; maybe TRBD2 (7 bases). The CDR3 sequence is 18 residues long. The germline V gene has CDR1 LGHDT and CDR2 YNNKEL (reference sequence). V gave up 0 bases and J gave up 0 bases, with 17 bases separating them. The CDR3 DNA is TGTGCCAGCAGCCAAGATCCTGCGGGGGCCTCCCACCAAGAGACCCAGTACTTC. As protein: CASSQDPAGASHQETQYF.

The V call is TRBV5-1, the J call TRBJ2-1; D call uncertain. V gave up 4 bases and J gave up 5 bases, with 10 bases separating them. The CDR3 loop spans 13 amino acids. Per germline, CDR1 SGHRS and CDR2 YFSETQ. CDR3: CASSRLADNEQFF. CDR3 bases: TGCGCCAGCAGCAGGTTAGCCGACAATGAGCAGTTCTTC.

The genes are TRBV5-6 and TRBJ1-2; 7 bases are a match to TRBD1. After removal of 4 bases from V and 1 base from J, the junction contained 10 bases not matched to a gene. The CDR3 is made up of 16 amino acids. Germline loops: CDR1 SGHDT, CDR2 YYEEEE. The CDR3 DNA is TGTGCCAGCAGCCAGAGACAGGGCGTTGATAACTATGGCTACACCTTC. Translating gives CASSQRQGVDNYGYTF.

The V call is TRBV4-2, the J call TRBJ1-3; possible D gene TRBD1, 6 bases. Trimming removed 4 bases from V and 0 bases from J, with 16 bases in between. Germline V CDR1 and CDR2: LGHNA, YNFKEQ. CDR3 length: 17 residues. CDR3 coding DNA: TGTGCCAGCAGCCCCCTTGGACAGACGAGCTCTGGAAACACCATATATTTT. Translation: CASSPLGQTSSGNTIYF.

This chain uses TRBV2 with TRBJ2-5, with 7 nucleotides matching TRBD1. J was trimmed by 6 bases and V by 2 bases; bases with no gene match: 9. Germline V gene lookup returns CDR1 SNHLY and CDR2 FYNNEI. The CDR3 runs 15 residues. The CDR3 spells CASSERDRREKTQYF. CDR3 DNA sequence: TGTGCCAGCAGTGAAAGGGACAGACGGGAAAAGACCCAGTACTTC.

This chain links TRBV25-1 with TRBJ2-1, with 8 bases lining up with TRBD1. In germline, CDR1 is MGHDK, CDR2 SYGVNS. V shed 1 base and J 8 bases; nucleotides not matched to a gene: 10. The CDR3 extends over 16 amino acids. The CDR3 bases are TGTGCCAGCAGTGAATTCTTAGGTCAGGGGGCAGATGAGCAGTTCTTC. Protein product: CASSEFLGQGADEQFF.

The J gene is TRBJ1-2, the V gene TRBV5-1, with TRBD1 as a possible D gene (5 bases). CDR3 length equals 13 residues. Per germline, CDR1 SGHRS and CDR2 YFSETQ. Trimming left V 2 bases short and J 3 bases short, with 8 bases between. The CDR3 DNA follows: TGCGCCAGCAGCTTACAGGTTCACTATGGCTACACCTTC. It is translated as CASSLQVHYGYTF.

This chain uses TRBV4-2 with TRBJ1-2; TRBD1 matches at 9 bases. With 0 bases clipped from V and 6 bases from J, the junction kept 14 bases outside the gene matches. The CDR3 is made up of 18 amino acids. Germline CDR1 and CDR2: LGHNA and YNFKEQ. In DNA form, the CDR3 reads TGTGCCAGCAGCCAAGATCTTGGGACAGGGACATTCTTCGATGGCTACACCTTC. It specifies CASSQDLGTGTFFDGYTF.

This chain links TRBV5-1 with TRBJ2-5; 8 bases are a match to TRBD2. This CDR3 has 17 amino acids. V shed 4 bases and J 1 base; nucleotides not matched to a gene: 12. CDR1 SGHRS and CDR2 YFSETQ come from the germline V gene. DNA of the CDR3: TGCGCCAGCAGCCTGATCCGCGGGGGGCCGACCCAAGAGACCCAGTACTTC. This translates into CASSLIRGGPTQETQYF.

The chain carries TRBV5-6 and TRBJ1-5, with no clear D. Germline CDR1 SGHDT, CDR2 YYEEEE. V lost 2 bases, J lost 6 bases, and 12 bases lay in between. The CDR3 length is 14 residues. The CDR3 region is CASSFQLGSQPQHF. The CDR3 DNA reads as TGTGCCAGCAGCTTTCAACTTGGGAGTCAGCCCCAGCATTTT.

The rearrangement joins TRBV19 to TRBJ1-2; 10 nucleotides line up with TRBD1. The germline CDR1 and CDR2 sequences are LNHDA and SQIVND (reference sequence). Trimming took 6 bases from V and 4 from J; bases not matched to a gene: 8. This CDR3 comprises 15 residues. The CDR3 DNA sequence: TGTGCCAGTAGCCCCCCGGGACAGGGGTTCTATGGCTACACCTTC. Amino acids: CASSPPGQGFYGYTF. Combining the CDR3 with reference TRBV19 and TRBJ1-2 gives the whole variable domain DGGITQSPKYLFRKEGQNVTLSCEQNLNHDAMYWYRQDPGQGLRLIYYSQIVNDFQKGDIAEGYSVSREKKESFPLTVTSAQKNPTAFYLCASSPPGQGFYGYTFGSGTRLTVV.

Here the CDR3 reads CASSFTGAPNTEAFF. DNA for the CDR3: TGCGCCAGCAGCTTTACAGGGGCACCCAACACTGAAGCTTTCTTT. The chain combines TRBV5-1 with TRBJ1-1, with 7 bases aligning to TRBD1. The CDR3 consists of 15 residues. From germline, CDR1 is SGHRS and CDR2 YFSETQ. The J segment lost 2 bases and the V segment lost 2 bases, leaving 6 bases of the junction unmatched.

V and J are TRBV5-1 and TRBJ2-1; TRBD2 aligns across 11 bases. CDR1 SGHRS and CDR2 YFSETQ come from the germline V gene. The CDR3 is 15 residues long. Trimming at V came to 2 bases and at J to 5 bases, leaving 3 bases not matched to a gene. CDR3 coding DNA: TGCGCCAGCAGCTTCGTAGCGGGGGGGCACAATGAGCAGTTCTTC. Protein sequence: CASSFVAGGHNEQFF.

V gene TRBV19 combines with J gene TRBJ2-1, with 8 bases aligning to TRBD1. The CDR3 is 16 residues long. Looked up from germline, CDR1 is LNHDA and CDR2 is SQIVND (reference sequence). Trimming removed 0 bases from V and 7 bases from J; junction bases left unmatched: 8. The CDR3 spells CASSIDWAGGGNEQFF. As DNA, the CDR3 is TGTGCCAGTAGTATAGATTGGGCAGGGGGCGGGAATGAGCAGTTCTTC.

The chain has TRBV18 and TRBJ1-2; D is undetermined. The CDR3 is 15 residues long. Germline V CDR1 and CDR2: KGHSH, LQKENI. The ends were cut back, 3 bases at V and 7 bases at J, with 18 bases in the middle. The CDR3 is CASSPATSGVSGYTF. CDR3 bases: TGTGCCAGCTCACCCGCCACGAGTGGTGTGAGTGGCTACACCTTC. The entire variable domain, with the rest obtained from reference TRBV18 and TRBJ1-2, is as follows: NAGVMQNPRHLVRRRGQEARLRCSPMKGHSHVYWYRQLPEEGLKFMVYLQKENIIDESGMPKERFSAEFPKEGPSILRIQQVVRGDSAAYFCASSPATSGVSGYTFGSGTRLTVV.

The chain couples TRBV15 to TRBJ1-1; D unresolved. This CDR3 contains 14 residues. The germline gives CDR1 LNHNV, CDR2 YYDKDF (reference sequence). Trimming shortened V by 0 bases and J by 3 bases, and 8 bases separated the two germline ends. CDR3 sequence: CATSRDYAYTEAFF. Written as DNA, the CDR3 is TGTGCCACCAGCAGAGACTACGCCTACACTGAAGCTTTCTTT.

The J gene is TRBJ2-3, the V gene TRBV19, with TRBD1 as a possible D gene (5 bases). Germline V CDR1 and CDR2: LNHDA, SQIVND (reference sequence). The CDR3 covers 15 residues. Between the trimmed V and J ends, which lost 11 bases and 0 bases, there was a span of 18 bases. The CDR3: CAGTGTQGSTDTQYF. DNA of the CDR3: TGTGCCGGAACAGGAACCCAGGGTAGCACAGATACGCAGTATTTT. The variable domain in full, completed from reference TRBV19 and TRBJ2-3, reads DGGITQSPKYLFRKEGQNVTLSCEQNLNHDAMYWYRQDPGQGLRLIYYSQIVNDFQKGDIAEGYSVSREKKESFPLTVTSAQKNPTAFYLCAGTGTQGSTDTQYFGPGTRLTVL.

In its sample, this clone was seen a few times. This chain uses TRBV2 with TRBJ2-7; D remains ambiguous. This CDR3 comprises 13 residues. Looked up from germline, CDR1 is SNHLY and CDR2 is FYNNEI. Trimming removed 1 base from V and 1 base from J, with 5 bases in between. The CDR3 DNA follows: TGTGCCAGCAGTGAAGAGAGTTCCTACGAGCAGTACTTC. This encodes CASSEESSYEQYF. Based on the CDR3 plus reference TRBV2 and TRBJ2-7, the full variable domain is EPEVTQTPSHQVTQMGQEVILRCVPISNHLYFYWYRQILGQKVEFLVSFYNNEISEKSEIFDDQFSVERPDGSNFTLKIRSTKLEDSAMYFCASSEESSYEQYFGPGTRLTVT.

This sequence joins TRBV25-1 and TRBJ1-3; 8 bases agree with TRBD1. The CDR3 sequence is 15 residues long. Per germline, CDR1 MGHDK and CDR2 SYGVNS. Trimming removed 1 base from V and 2 bases from J; junction bases left unmatched: 1. Here the CDR3 DNA reads TGTGCCAGCAGTGAATTACAGGGGGCTGGAAACACCATATATTTT. This translates into CASSELQGAGNTIYF.

This sequence joins TRBV6-6 and TRBJ1-1; tentatively, D is TRBD1 (6 bases). The CDR3 has 14 residues. The ends were cut back, 0 bases at V and 6 bases at J, with 11 bases in the middle. Germline CDR1 and CDR2: MNHNY and SVGAGI (reference sequence). CDR3 nucleotides: TGTGCCAGCAGTTACTCGACGGGGGGCCCTGAAGCTTTCTTT. Translating gives CASSYSTGGPEAFF.

V is TRBV18 and J is TRBJ1-6, with TRBD1 matching over 8 bases. Germline V gene sequence: CDR1 KGHSH, CDR2 LQKENI. V shed 2 bases and J 10 bases; nucleotides not matched to a gene: 13. This CDR3 comprises 17 residues. The DNA for the CDR3 is TGTGCCAGCTCACCAGAACGCGGAACAGGGGGGAAATCACCCCTCCACTTT. Translation: CASSPERGTGGKSPLHF. The full variable domain, completed using reference TRBV18 and TRBJ1-6, is NAGVMQNPRHLVRRRGQEARLRCSPMKGHSHVYWYRQLPEEGLKFMVYLQKENIIDESGMPKERFSAEFPKEGPSILRIQQVVRGDSAAYFCASSPERGTGGKSPLHFGNGTRLTVT.

The chain carries TRBV18 and TRBJ1-1; D perhaps matches TRBD1 (5 bases). Germline CDR1 is KGHSH and CDR2 is LQKENI. Trimming removed 0 bases from V and 4 bases from J, with 12 bases in between. The CDR3 is 15 residues long. CDR3 residues: CASSPPTGGGTEAFF. As DNA, the CDR3 is TGTGCCAGCTCACCACCCACGGGGGGAGGCACTGAAGCTTTCTTT.

The chain employs TRBV5-1 and TRBJ2-2; D gene uncertain. The V gene lost 1 base and the J gene lost 4 bases, with 8 bases spanning the gap. CDR3 length: 14 amino acids. The germline V gene encodes CDR1 SGHRS and CDR2 YFSETQ. CDR3 amino acids: CASSLFEVTGELFF. The CDR3, as DNA: TGCGCCAGCAGCTTGTTCGAGGTCACCGGGGAGCTGTTTTTT.